This T cell receptor (beta chain) was obtained from a study of OX40 agonist ivuxolimab in advanced cancers. As for the study in general: Patients got intravenous ivuxolimab at 0.01 to 10 mg/kg every 2 weeks.

V gave up 1 base and J gave up 8 bases; unmatched junction bases: 3. CDR1 and CDR2 from the germline V gene are SGHVS and FQNEAQ. This CDR3 comprises 13 residues. Broader study findings: On average, CD8+ T cells showed a greater number of expanded clones than CD4+. Near-lowest levels of clonal expansion characterized partial responders at 0.1-3.0 mg/kg. At 0.1 to 3.0 mg/kg and by week 6, CD4+ and CD8+ T cells in the blood had expanded clonally.

This clone was counted only a few times. Its antigen remains unknown. Measured with immunoSEQ multiplex PCR; TCRdb has only the in-frame clones, and not every one. This table has about 49,000 clones, 80% to 85% appearing once. The J gene is TRBJ1-2, the V gene TRBV7-8, with 8 bases that match TRBD1. The receptor was isolated from an adult with an advanced solid tumor such as melanoma, head and neck, liver or kidney cancer. The sample here was CD4+ or CD8+ T cells sorted from blood, taken in a trial of the OX40 agonist ivuxolimab. As DNA, the CDR3 is TGTGCCAGCAGCTTAGTGGGACAGGAGGGCTACACCTTC. Protein: CASSLVGQEGYTF.